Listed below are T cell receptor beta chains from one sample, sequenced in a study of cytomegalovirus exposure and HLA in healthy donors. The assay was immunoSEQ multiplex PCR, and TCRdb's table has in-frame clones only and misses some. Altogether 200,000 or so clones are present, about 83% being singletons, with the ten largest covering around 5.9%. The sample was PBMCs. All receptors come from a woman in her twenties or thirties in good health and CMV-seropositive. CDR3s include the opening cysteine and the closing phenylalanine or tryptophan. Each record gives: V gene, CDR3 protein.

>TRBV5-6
CASSLAGLTPYEQYF
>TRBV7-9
CASSPQGQVHTEAFF
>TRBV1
CTSSHPLDTQPQHF
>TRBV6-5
CASSFQDMGTDTQYF
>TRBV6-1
CASSLYEQYF
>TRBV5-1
CASSLPRSTEAFF
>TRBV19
CASSSKVGGRDEQYF
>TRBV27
CASSPRRLAGGHEQYF
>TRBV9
CASSPSDRGAYGYTF
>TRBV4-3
CASSQDLDTQYF
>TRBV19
CASGRRGNNEQFF
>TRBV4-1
CASSQGVPPEQFF
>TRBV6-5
CASSPMTGANEKLFF
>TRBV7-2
CASSLEGTALNQPQHF
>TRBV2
CASSEPEQGSDTQYF
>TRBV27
CATGENSNQPQHF
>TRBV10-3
CAISDPGVADTQYF
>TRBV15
CATREDTTGELFF
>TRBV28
CASSLWEGSGYNEQFF
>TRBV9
CASSIPPAPHSGEAFF
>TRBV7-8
CASSLSSAGDRLEAFF
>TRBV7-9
CASSLGRTLQGGEQYF
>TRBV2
CASRDAGGEKLFF
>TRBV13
CASSATVILYGYTF
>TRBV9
CASSVVDGSGGVETQYF
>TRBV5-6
CASSPGQGNGYTF
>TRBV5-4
CASSLWWGGVGELFF
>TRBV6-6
CASCTWWAGPSNGYTF
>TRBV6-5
CASSSSGTGGHEQYF
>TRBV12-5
CASGSGSSEETQYF
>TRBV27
CASSPGAGYNEQFF
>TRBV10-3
CAISGGQGATDTQYF
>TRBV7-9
CASSLNTGGTSGNLDTQYF
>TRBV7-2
CASSLTLAGGTGELFF
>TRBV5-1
CASSLGAWDRGETQYF
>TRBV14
CASSPARTGEQYF
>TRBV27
CASSLMSRWREGRNEQFF
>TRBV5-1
CASSLGTSDYEQYF
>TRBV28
CASSLRQRYNEQFF
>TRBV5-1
CASSFREKETQYF
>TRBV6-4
CASSDSPDRPLGYTF
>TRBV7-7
CASSLAENTEAFF